The present T cell receptor beta chain was sequenced within a study of beta chain features in type 1 diabetes. The sample holds a few counts of this clone. The V and J ends lost 0 bases and 3 bases respectively, with 14 bases between them. CDR1 is LGHNA and CDR2 is YNFKEQ in the germline V gene. The CDR3 is 16 residues long. What was sequenced were expressed TCRB transcripts, since all of the isolated RNA had been reverse transcribed. Libraries were prepared by immunoSEQ multiplex PCR; TCRdb keeps only in-frame clonotypes and omits some of them. This repertoire shows over 150,000 clones, around 8% found once; its top ten account for less than 0.85%. Per donor, one heparinised blood draw averaged about 116 mL. CD4+ naive, central memory, regulatory and stem cell-like memory cells were sorted via CD45RO/CCR7/CD25/CD127/CD95/CD27.

This sequence was found in a man aged 18-30 years in good health. This chain connects TRBV4-2 to TRBJ1-2; D unresolved. Sequenced material: central memory CD4+ T cells from blood. The CDR3 region is CASSQEMAVAHYGYTF. CDR3 sequence (DNA): TGTGCCAGCAGCCAAGAAATGGCGGTCGCTCACTATGGCTACACCTTC.